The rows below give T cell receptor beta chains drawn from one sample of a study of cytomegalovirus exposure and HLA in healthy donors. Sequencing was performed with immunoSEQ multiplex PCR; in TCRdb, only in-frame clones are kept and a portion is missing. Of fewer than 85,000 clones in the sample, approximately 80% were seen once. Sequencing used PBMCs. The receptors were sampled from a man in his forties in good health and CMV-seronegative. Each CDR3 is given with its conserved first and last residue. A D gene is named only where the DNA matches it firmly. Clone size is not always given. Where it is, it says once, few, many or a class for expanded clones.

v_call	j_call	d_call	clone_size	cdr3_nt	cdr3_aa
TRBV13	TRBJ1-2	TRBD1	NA	TGTGCCAGCAGCTTAGGGGGACAGGGGTATTGGGGCTACACCTTC	CASSLGGQGYWGYTF
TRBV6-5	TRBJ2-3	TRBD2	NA	TGTGCCAGCCGGCCGGGGGGAACAGATACGCAGTATTTT	CASRPGGTDTQYF
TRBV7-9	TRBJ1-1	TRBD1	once	TGTGCTAGCAGCGCCCGACAGGGGGGCACTGAAGCTTTCTTT	CASSARQGGTEAFF
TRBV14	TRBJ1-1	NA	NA	TGTGCCAGCAGCCAAGTCTCCCGGGTAACGGCTTTCTTT	CASSQVSRVTAFF
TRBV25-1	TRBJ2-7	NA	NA	TGTGCCAGCAGTGACCTCTATATCGGACAGCGCGAGCAGTACTTC	CASSDLYIGQREQYF
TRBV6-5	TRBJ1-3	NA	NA	TGTGCCAGCAGTTACTCGATGGAGCCCTCTGGAAACACCATATATTTT	CASSYSMEPSGNTIYF
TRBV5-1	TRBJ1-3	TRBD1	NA	TGCGCCAGCAGCTTGGGACAGGGGATGTACACCATATATTTT	CASSLGQGMYTIYF
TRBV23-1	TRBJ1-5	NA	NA	TGCGCCAGCAGCCGGTCGGGCAATCAGCCCCAGCATTTT	CASSRSGNQPQHF
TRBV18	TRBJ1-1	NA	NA	TGTGCCAGCTTTTCGGGGGAGTTCACTGAAGCTTTCTTT	CASFSGEFTEAFF
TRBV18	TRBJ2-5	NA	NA	TGTGCCAGCTCACCCGGAGAGACCCAGTACTTC	CASSPGETQYF
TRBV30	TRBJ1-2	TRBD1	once	TGTGCCTGCCGACAGGGACTAGTCTATGGCTACACCTTC	CACRQGLVYGYTF
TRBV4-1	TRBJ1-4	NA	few	TGCGCCAGCAGCCAAGATGATAACAGGGCTGGTGAAAAACTGTTTTTT	CASSQDDNRAGEKLFF
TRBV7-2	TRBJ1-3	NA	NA	TGTGCCAGCAGCCAGGGCTCTGGAAACACCATATATTTT	CASSQGSGNTIYF